This T cell receptor (beta chain) was recorded in a study of CD8 T cells in Susac syndrome. Trimming shortened V by 3 bases and J by 3 bases, and 12 bases separated the two germline ends. The CDR3 has 15 residues. Germline V gene sequence: CDR1 SGHTA, CDR2 FQGNSA. Random hexamers were used to reverse transcribe an amount of about 0.45 to 1 ug RNA. A single record per CDR3 protein comes from TCRdb applying MiXCR to the immunoSEQ multiplex PCR reads. The table records 74,000 or so distinct CDR3 sequences, 85% to 95% of them present only once. The origin of this receptor is a human donor with Susac syndrome. The sequenced sample consisted of CD4+ T cells from PBMCs. V usage is TRBV7-2 and J usage is TRBJ2-1, with D perhaps being TRBD1 or TRBD2 (5 bases each). In nucleotides, the CDR3 is TGTGCCAGCAGCTTCGTGGGTGGGGGCTACAATGAGCAGTTCTTC. It yields the protein CASSFVGGGYNEQFF.